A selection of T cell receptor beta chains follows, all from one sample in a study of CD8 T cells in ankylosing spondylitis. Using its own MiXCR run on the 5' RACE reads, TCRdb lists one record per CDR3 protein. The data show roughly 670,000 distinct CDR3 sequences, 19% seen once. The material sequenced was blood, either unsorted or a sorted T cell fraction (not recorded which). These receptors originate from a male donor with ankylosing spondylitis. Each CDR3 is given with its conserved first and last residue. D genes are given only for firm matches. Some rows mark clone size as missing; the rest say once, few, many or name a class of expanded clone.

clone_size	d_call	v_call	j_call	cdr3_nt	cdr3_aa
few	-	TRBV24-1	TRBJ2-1	TGTGCCACCAGCGGGGGAACGACGAATGAGCAGTTCTTC	CATSGGTTNEQFF
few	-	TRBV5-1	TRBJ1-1	TGCGCCAGCAGCTTGGGCTTGCACGCTGCTTTCTTT	CASSLGLHAAFF
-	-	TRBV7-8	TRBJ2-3	TGTGCCAGCAGCCCGCTCGGGACGATACTCACAGATACGCAGTATTTT	CASSPLGTILTDTQYF
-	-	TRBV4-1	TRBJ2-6	TGCGCCAGCAGCGGGACACCGACCTCTGGGGCCAACGTCCTGACTTTC	CASSGTPTSGANVLTF
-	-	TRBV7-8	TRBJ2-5	TGTGCCAGCAGCGTCGACCCCACCTTCATCCACTTC	CASSVDPTFIHF
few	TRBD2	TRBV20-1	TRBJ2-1	TGCAGTGCTAAAGACAGTTCGGGGGGCTCCTACAATGAGCAGTTCTTC	CSAKDSSGGSYNEQFF
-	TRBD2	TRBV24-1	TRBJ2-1	TGTGCCACCAGCGGACCGGGAGCGGGACTCTCCTACAATGAGCAGTTCTTC	CATSGPGAGLSYNEQFF
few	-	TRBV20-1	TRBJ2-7	TGCAGTGCTAGAGGGGGCAGGCTATTCTACGAGCAGTACTTC	CSARGGRLFYEQYF
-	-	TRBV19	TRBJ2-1	TGTGCCAGTAGTATGGATTCTCACAATGAGCAGTTCTTC	CASSMDSHNEQFF
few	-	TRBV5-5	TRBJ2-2	TGTGCCAGCAGCTTTCTCGGGCCTGAGGCCGGGGAGCTGTTTTTT	CASSFLGPEAGELFF
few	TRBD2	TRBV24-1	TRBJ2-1	TGTGCCACCAGTTCGGGCGGGAGCTTTTCCAATGAGCAGTTCTTC	CATSSGGSFSNEQFF
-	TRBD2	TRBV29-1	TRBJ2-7	TGCAGCGTTGAAGATGGGGGCGGGAGGGCCAACGAGCAGTACTTC	CSVEDGGGRANEQYF
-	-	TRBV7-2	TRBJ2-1	TGTGCCAGCAGCCCCACCCTGAGAATTGTGGATGAGCAGTTCTTC	CASSPTLRIVDEQFF
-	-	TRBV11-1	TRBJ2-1	TGTGCCAGCAGCCGGCGGGACAGCCGTATCCGGTATGAGCAGTTCTTC	CASSRRDSRIRYEQFF
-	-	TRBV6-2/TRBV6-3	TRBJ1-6	TGTGCCAGCAGTTACTCGAACGGGCCGTCCCTCCACTTT	CASSYSNGPSLHF
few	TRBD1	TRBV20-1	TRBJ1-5	TGCAGTGCTAGCCCAATTCCGGACAGGGTGAATCAGCCCCAGCATTTT	CSASPIPDRVNQPQHF
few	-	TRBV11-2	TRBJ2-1	TGTGCCAGCAGCTCGGGCAGGGGTCCACCCTACAATGAACAGTTCTTC	CASSSGRGPPYNEQFF
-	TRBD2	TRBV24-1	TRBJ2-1	TGTGCCACCAGTGACCCGGGACTAGCAGACAATGAGCAGTTCTTC	CATSDPGLADNEQFF
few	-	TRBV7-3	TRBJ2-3	TGTGCCAGCAGCCCCACAGGGACGGATACGCAGTATTTT	CASSPTGTDTQYF
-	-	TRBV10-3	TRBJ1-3	TGTGCCGGATCGGGACCCATCTCTGGAAACACCATATATTTT	CAGSGPISGNTIYF
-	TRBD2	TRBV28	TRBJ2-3	TGTGCCAGCAGGGGGGCTAGCGGGAGGTCGAGCACAGATACGCAGTATTTT	CASRGASGRSSTDTQYF
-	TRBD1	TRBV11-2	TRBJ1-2	TGTGCCAGCAGCTTCGAGGCAGGGGGAAACTATGGCTACACCTTC	CASSFEAGGNYGYTF
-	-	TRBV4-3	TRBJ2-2	TGCGCCAGCAGCCAAGATTGGGGGGAGATCACCGGGGAGCTGTTTTTT	CASSQDWGEITGELFF
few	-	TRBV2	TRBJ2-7	TGTGCCAGCTCAGTCCGCAACTACGAGCAGTACTTC	CASSVRNYEQYF
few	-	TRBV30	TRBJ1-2	TGTGCCTGGAGACGGATCTATGGCTACACCTTC	CAWRRIYGYTF
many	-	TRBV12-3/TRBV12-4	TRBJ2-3	TGTGCCAGCAGTCGCCAAGAGGGGAAGGCCACAGATACGCAGTATTTT	CASSRQEGKATDTQYF
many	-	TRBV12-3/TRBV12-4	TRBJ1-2	TGTGCCAGCAGCTTATTGGGTGGCTACACCTTC	CASSLLGGYTF
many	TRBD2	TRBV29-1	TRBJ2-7	TGCAGCGTTGAAAAGGAGTTGGGATCCAAACTAGCGGGAGGGCCCTACGAGCAGTACTTC	CSVEKELGSKLAGGPYEQYF
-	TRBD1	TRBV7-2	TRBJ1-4	TGTGCCAGCAGCTTTGACAGGGGGACTGAAAAACTGTTTTTT	CASSFDRGTEKLFF
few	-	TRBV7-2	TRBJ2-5	TGTGCCAGCAGCTTCGGCTTCCAAGAGACCCAGTACTTC	CASSFGFQETQYF
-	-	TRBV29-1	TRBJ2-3	TGCAGCGTTGAAGATGGGGAACGCGGCGGGCCGACATCGGATACGCAGTATTTT	CSVEDGERGGPTSDTQYF
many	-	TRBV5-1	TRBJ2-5	TGCGCCAGTTCCCTCCCAGGGAGAGAGACCCAGTACTTC	CASSLPGRETQYF
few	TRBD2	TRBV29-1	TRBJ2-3	TGCAGCGTAGCGGGGACTACAGATACGCAGTATTTT	CSVAGTTDTQYF
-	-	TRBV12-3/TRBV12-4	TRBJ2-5	TGTGCCAGCAGTCCGGACGGCTTGGGCCAAGAGACCCAGTACTTC	CASSPDGLGQETQYF
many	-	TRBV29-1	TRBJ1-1	TGCAGCGTTGCTTTACGGGACACTGAAGCTTTCTTT	CSVALRDTEAFF
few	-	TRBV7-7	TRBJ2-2	TGTGCTAGCAGCTTATCGTTTACCGGGGAGCTGTTTTTT	CASSLSFTGELFF
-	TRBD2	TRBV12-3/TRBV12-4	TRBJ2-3	TGTGCCAGCAGTCTAGGGACTAGCGGGTACACAGATACGCAGTATTTT	CASSLGTSGYTDTQYF
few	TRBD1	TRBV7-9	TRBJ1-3	TGTGCCAGCAGACCCCCAGGGGGAGGAAACACCATATATTTT	CASRPPGGGNTIYF
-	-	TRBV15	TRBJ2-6	TGTGCCACCAGCAGGTGGGCGGAGATGGGGACTGGGGCCAACGTCCTGACTTTC	CATSRWAEMGTGANVLTF
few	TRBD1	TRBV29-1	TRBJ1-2	TGCAGCGTTGATTTAGGGGGCCCCTATGGCTACACCTTC	CSVDLGGPYGYTF
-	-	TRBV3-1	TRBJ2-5	TGTGCCAGCAGCCAAGTGCCAGAGACCCAGTACTTC	CASSQVPETQYF
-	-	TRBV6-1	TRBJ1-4	-	CASSLIGKLFFF
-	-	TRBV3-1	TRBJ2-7	TGTGCCAGCAGCCAAGTCTCCGTCCCCGGAGTCGAGCAGTACTTC	CASSQVSVPGVEQYF
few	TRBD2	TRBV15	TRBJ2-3	TGTGCCACCAGCCCCGGGGGGGGCACTCCTCATACGCAGTATTTT	CATSPGGGTPHTQYF
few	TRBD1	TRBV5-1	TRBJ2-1	TGCGCCAGCAGCCTGACGCGACAGGGTACCTACAATGAGCAGTTCTTC	CASSLTRQGTYNEQFF
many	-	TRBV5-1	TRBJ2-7	TGCGCCAGCAGCTTGGCTCTACAGAGGACGACCTACGAGCAGTACTTC	CASSLALQRTTYEQYF
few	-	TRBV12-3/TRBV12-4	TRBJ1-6	TGTGCCAGCAGTTTACAGGGTTCTGGTGATTCACCCCTCCACTTT	CASSLQGSGDSPLHF
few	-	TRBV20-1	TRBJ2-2	TGCAGTGCTAGAGCGGTAGCCTTGGTCGGTAGCGGGGAGCTGTTTTTT	CSARAVALVGSGELFF